These 14 T cell receptor beta chains originate from one sample sequenced in a study of CD4 T cells in relation to SARS-CoV-2 and coronaviruses. The protocol was immunoSEQ multiplex PCR, while the TCRdb copy is restricted to in-frame clones and leaves out a portion. This table has roughly 36,000 clones, roughly 85% appearing once. Sequenced: memory CD4+ T cells from PBMCs. These receptors all stem from an adult with COVID-19.

The chain links TRBV7-2 to TRBJ1-2; 7 bases are shared with TRBD1. Germline lookup yields CDR1 SGHTA and CDR2 FQGNSA. CDR3 length: 14 residues. Trimming at V came to 4 bases and at J to 8 bases, leaving 10 bases not matched to a gene. The CDR3 loop reads CASSSGTAFEGYTF. CDR3 bases: TGTGCCAGCAGCTCCGGGACAGCGTTTGAGGGCTACACCTTC.

This chain links TRBV18 with TRBJ2-5, with D possibly TRBD2 on 6 matching bases. The CDR3 consists of 13 residues. The germline V and J ends were trimmed by 2 bases and 4 bases, with 8 bases remaining between them. Germline V gene lookup returns CDR1 KGHSH and CDR2 LQKENI. The DNA for the CDR3 is TGTGCCAGCTCACCAGGAGCGGGAGAGACCCAGTACTTC. Translated, it gives CASSPGAGETQYF.

The chain combines TRBV19 with TRBJ2-5; D gene ambiguous. Germline V gene sequence: CDR1 LNHDA, CDR2 SQIVND (reference sequence). This CDR3 has 12 amino acids. V dropped 6 bases and J dropped 5 bases, with 10 bases sitting between them. The CDR3 coding sequence is TGTGCCAGTAGCAAGGGTTGGGAGACCCAGTACTTC. It encodes CASSKGWETQYF.

The chain links TRBV3-1 (or the pseudogene TRBV3-2) to TRBJ2-3, with D maybe TRBD2 (6 bases). Trimming pared 2 bases from V and 2 bases from J, leaving 20 bases between. The CDR3 contains 18 residues. Germline V CDR1 and CDR2: LGHDT, YNNKEL (reference sequence). This CDR3 is CASSQFLVAGLITDTQYF. The CDR3 nucleotides read TGTGCCAGCAGCCAATTCTTAGTCGCGGGACTGATCACAGATACGCAGTATTTT.

The chain is built from TRBV5-4 and TRBJ1-4, with 7 bases identical to TRBD1. Losses at the gene ends were 4 bases for V and 7 bases for J; bases not matched to a gene: 10. The CDR3 contains 15 residues. The germline V gene has CDR1 SGHNT and CDR2 YYREEE (reference sequence). The CDR3 loop reads CASSQGGQRGEKLFF. The CDR3 DNA reads as TGTGCCAGCAGCCAGGGGGGACAAAGGGGTGAAAAACTGTTTTTT.

The chain is built from TRBV27 and TRBJ2-6; unclear D gene. V was trimmed by 4 bases and J by 0 bases, leaving 10 bases between them. In germline, CDR1 is MNHEY, CDR2 SMNVEV (reference sequence). This CDR3 has 16 residues. For the CDR3, the DNA is TGTGCCAGCAGTTCCCCCCTTCGCTCTGGGGCCAACGTCCTGACTTTC. Encoded protein: CASSSPLRSGANVLTF.

This chain joins TRBV2 and TRBJ2-5, with D possibly matching TRBD1 (6 bases). Germline V gene data show CDR1 as SNHLY and CDR2 as FYNNEI. V dropped 7 bases and J dropped 5 bases, with 17 bases sitting between them. There are 14 residues in the CDR3. The CDR3 sequence: CASTLGQGMETQYF. CDR3 nucleotides: TGTGCCAGCACCTTAGGGCAGGGGATGGAGACCCAGTACTTC.

The V call is TRBV10-2, the J call TRBJ2-2; TRBD1 matches 10 bases. V gave up 8 bases and J gave up 5 bases; unmatched junction bases: 5. The CDR3 spans 14 residues. Germline assignment: CDR1 WSHSY and CDR2 SAAADI. As DNA, the CDR3 is TGCGCCAGCGTGGGACAGGGGATGACCGGGGAGCTGTTTTTT. It encodes CASVGQGMTGELFF.

The chain is built from TRBV10-1 and TRBJ1-1, with D unclear. V lost 2 bases and J lost 0, with 7 bases in between. Germline V CDR1 and CDR2: WNHNN, SYGVQD (reference sequence). This CDR3 comprises 14 residues. CDR3 coding DNA: TGCGCCAGCAGTGAGGGACCTATGAACACTGAAGCTTTCTTT. This gives the protein CASSEGPMNTEAFF.

This chain connects TRBV19 to TRBJ2-3, with 10 positions matching TRBD2. The CDR3 runs to 18 residues. Per the germline V gene, CDR1 is LNHDA and CDR2 is SQIVND (reference sequence). V trimming: 2 bases; J trimming: 6 bases; junction bases outside the gene matches: 14. The CDR3 region has the DNA TGTGCCAGTAGTATAAATAATGCGGCTAGCGGGAGACTCGATACGCAGTATTTT. This sequence encodes CASSINNAASGRLDTQYF.

This clone was seen just once. J is TRBJ2-1 and V is TRBV7-2; D is ambiguous. Trimming took off 1 base at V and 8 bases at J, with 24 bases between the two ends. Germline V lookup: CDR1 SGHTA, CDR2 FQGNSA. The CDR3 totals 18 residues. In nucleotides, the CDR3 is TGTGCCAGCAGCTTAGGGGCCCAGGTAGCTTGGGTTTCTTATGAGCAGTTCTTC. It encodes CASSLGAQVAWVSYEQFF.

CDR3 loop: CAISDEGYTF. As DNA, the CDR3 is TGTGCCATCAGTGATGAAGGCTACACCTTC. The chain employs TRBV10-3 and TRBJ1-2; no reliable D call. V lost 3 bases to trimming and J lost 8 bases, with 4 bases between them. CDR3 length: 10 amino acids. Germline assignment: CDR1 ENHRY and CDR2 SYGVKD.

This chain joins TRBV10-1 and TRBJ2-7; 7 nucleotides align to TRBD1. The CDR3 spans 14 residues. Germline V gene lookup returns CDR1 WNHNN and CDR2 SYGVQD (reference sequence). The J segment lost 3 bases and the V segment lost 6 bases, leaving 8 bases of the junction unmatched. DNA for the CDR3: TGCGCCAGCAGGGGGACAGTTAGGTTCTACGAGCAGTACTTC. Amino acids: CASRGTVRFYEQYF.

The chain combines TRBV28 with TRBJ2-7; 7 nucleotides line up with TRBD2. CDR3 length: 13 residues. CDR1 is MDHEN and CDR2 is SYDVKM in the germline V gene. The trim removed 7 bases at V and 1 base at J, leaving 4 bases unmatched. DNA for the CDR3: TGTGCCAGCATCCTGGGGGGGTCCTACGAGCAGTACTTC. Translated, it gives CASILGGSYEQYF.